This T cell receptor beta chain was obtained from a study of blood T cell repertoires in COVID-19. Study background: The samples span acute and convalescent COVID-19 from the United States, Italy and Spain.

Germline V gives CDR1 KGHSH, CDR2 LQKENI. This CDR3 spans 14 amino acids. With 6 bases clipped from V and 2 bases from J, the junction kept 5 bases outside the gene matches. The repertoire was sequenced with immunoSEQ multiplex PCR; TCRdb's copy has only in-frame clones and lacks some. The sample lists tens of thousands of clones; 80% to 90% were seen once. The clonotype originates from a human donor in a cohort sampled during active COVID-19. Sequencing used peripheral blood. This chain connects TRBV18 to TRBJ1-1, with 8 positions matching TRBD1. This CDR3 is CASSRTGTNTEAFF. CDR3 in DNA: TGTGCCAGCTCCCGGACAGGGACTAACACTGAAGCTTTCTTT.